This TCR beta chain was sequenced for a study of cytotoxic CD8 clonotypes in ibrutinib-treated CLL. Looking at the study overall: Following a median about eleven months of treatment, with a range of 6 to 36, response samples were taken.

Sequencing used immunoSEQ multiplex PCR; TCRdb keeps in-frame clones, though not all of them. This sample has nearly 85,000 clones, with roughly three quarters found just once. Germline V gives CDR1 SGDLS, CDR2 YYNGEE. V lost 3 bases to trimming and J lost 6 bases, with 7 bases between them. The CDR3 extends over 11 amino acids. The TCR sequence derives from a human donor with chronic lymphocytic leukemia. Sequences were derived from PBMCs, sampled after 12 months of ibrutinib treatment. This rearrangement joins TRBV9 to TRBJ2-7, with no clear D. CDR3 region: CASSAPGEQYF. The CDR3 nucleotides are TGTGCCAGCAGCGCCCCGGGCGAGCAGTACTTC.